This TCR beta chain was obtained from a study of graft-versus-host responses after intestinal transplantation. V lost 4 bases to trimming and J lost 6 bases; unmatched junction nucleotides: 7. CDR3 length: 15 residues. CDR1 is ENHRY, CDR2 SYGVKD, per germline. Method: immunoSEQ multiplex PCR; TCRdb's copy keeps in-frame clones and lacks some. In the table there are 12,000 or so clones, over 60% of which are singletons. The sequence came from a human patient who received an intestinal transplant, so some T cells may come from the graft donor. The source material was PBMCs, sampled nearly 500 days after intestinal transplant. This chain links TRBV10-3 with TRBJ2-1; 9 bases match TRBD2. The CDR3 here is CAISVSGRGTNEQFF. The CDR3 bases are TGTGCCATCAGTGTTAGCGGGAGAGGCACCAATGAGCAGTTCTTC.